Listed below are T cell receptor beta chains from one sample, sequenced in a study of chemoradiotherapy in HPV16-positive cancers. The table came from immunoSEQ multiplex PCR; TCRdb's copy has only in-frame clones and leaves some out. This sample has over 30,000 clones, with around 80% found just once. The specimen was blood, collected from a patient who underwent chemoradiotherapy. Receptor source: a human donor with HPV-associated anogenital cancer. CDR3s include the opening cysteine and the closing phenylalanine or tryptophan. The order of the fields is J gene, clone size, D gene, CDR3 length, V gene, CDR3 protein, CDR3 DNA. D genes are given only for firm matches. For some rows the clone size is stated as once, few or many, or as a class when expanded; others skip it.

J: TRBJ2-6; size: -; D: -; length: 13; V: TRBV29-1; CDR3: CSVEISGANVLTF; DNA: TGCAGCGTTGAGATCTCTGGGGCCAACGTCCTGACTTTC
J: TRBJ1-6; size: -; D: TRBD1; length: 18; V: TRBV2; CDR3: CASSEEGQNLAYNSPLHF; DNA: TGTGCCAGCAGTGAAGAGGGACAGAATTTAGCCTATAATTCACCCCTCCACTTT
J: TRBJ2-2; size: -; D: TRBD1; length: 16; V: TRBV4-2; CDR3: CASSQGQGLDTGELFF; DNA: TGTGCCAGCAGCCAAGGACAGGGGCTGGACACCGGGGAGCTGTTTTTT
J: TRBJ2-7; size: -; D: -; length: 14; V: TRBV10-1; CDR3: CASSESKGTYEQYF; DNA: TGCGCCAGCAGTGAGTCAAAAGGGACGTACGAGCAGTACTTC
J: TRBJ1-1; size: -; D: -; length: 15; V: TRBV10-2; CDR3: CASSDRGLMNTEAFF; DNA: TGCGCCAGCAGTGACAGGGGTCTAATGAACACTGAAGCTTTCTTT
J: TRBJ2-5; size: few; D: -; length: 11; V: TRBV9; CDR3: CASSVEETQYF; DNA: TGTGCCAGCAGCGTCGAAGAGACCCAGTACTTC
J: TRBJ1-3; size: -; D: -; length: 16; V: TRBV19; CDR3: CASSIVAGLAGNTIYF; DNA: TGTGCCAGTAGTATAGTAGCGGGGCTCGCTGGAAACACCATATATTTT
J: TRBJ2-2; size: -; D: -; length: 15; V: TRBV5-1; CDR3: CASSLLRTNTGELFF; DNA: TGCGCCAGCAGCTTGCTCAGGACGAACACCGGGGAGCTGTTTTTT
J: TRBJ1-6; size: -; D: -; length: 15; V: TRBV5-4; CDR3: CASSSNHIYNSPLHF; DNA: TGTGCCAGCAGCTCGAACCACATCTACAATTCACCCCTCCACTTT
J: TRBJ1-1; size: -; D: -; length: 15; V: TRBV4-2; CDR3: CASSPRRGGNTEAFF; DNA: TGTGCCAGCAGCCCCAGACGAGGGGGGAACACTGAAGCTTTCTTT
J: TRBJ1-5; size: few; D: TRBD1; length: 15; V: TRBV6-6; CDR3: CASNPDRGINQPQHF; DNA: TGTGCCAGCAACCCGGACAGGGGAATCAATCAGCCCCAGCATTTT
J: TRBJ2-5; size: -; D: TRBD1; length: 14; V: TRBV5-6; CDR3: CASSGQGAQETQYF; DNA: TGTGCCAGCAGTGGTCAGGGGGCGCAGGAGACCCAGTACTTC
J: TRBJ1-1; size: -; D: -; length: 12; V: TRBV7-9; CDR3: CASSLQDTEAFF; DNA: TGTGCCAGCAGCCTACAGGACACTGAAGCTTTCTTT
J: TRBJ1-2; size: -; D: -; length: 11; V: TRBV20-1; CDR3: CSVWLLYGYTF; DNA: TGCAGTGTGTGGTTACTCTATGGCTACACCTTC
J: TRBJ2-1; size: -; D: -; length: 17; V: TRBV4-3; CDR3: CASSQVWGGWSYNEQFF; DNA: TGCGCCAGCAGCCAAGTGTGGGGAGGATGGTCCTACAATGAGCAGTTCTTC
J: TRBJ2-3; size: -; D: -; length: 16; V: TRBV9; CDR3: CASSPVSWEGTDTQYF; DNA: TGTGCCAGCAGCCCCGTGAGTTGGGAGGGCACAGATACGCAGTATTTT
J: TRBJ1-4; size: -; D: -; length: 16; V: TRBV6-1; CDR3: CASSGPGISTNEKLFF; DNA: TGTGCCAGCAGTGGACCAGGGATTTCAACTAATGAAAAACTGTTTTTT
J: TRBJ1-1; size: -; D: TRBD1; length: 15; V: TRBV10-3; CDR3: CAIHPGQNMNTEAFF; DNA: TGTGCCATCCACCCGGGACAGAACATGAACACTGAAGCTTTCTTT
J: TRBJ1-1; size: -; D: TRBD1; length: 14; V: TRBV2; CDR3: CASSRQGMNTEAFF; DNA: TGTGCCAGCAGTAGACAGGGGATGAACACTGAAGCTTTCTTT
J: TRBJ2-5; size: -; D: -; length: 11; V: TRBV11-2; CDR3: CASSPGETQYF; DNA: TGTGCCAGCAGCCCAGGGGAGACCCAGTACTTC
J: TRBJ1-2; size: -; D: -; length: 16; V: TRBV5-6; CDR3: CASSFYNRVGAYGYTF; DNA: TGTGCCAGCAGCTTTTACAACAGGGTAGGCGCTTATGGCTACACCTTC
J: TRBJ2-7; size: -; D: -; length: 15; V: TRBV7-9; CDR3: CASSPWGQGSYEQYF; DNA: TGTGCCAGCTCGCCCTGGGGCCAGGGGTCCTACGAGCAGTACTTC
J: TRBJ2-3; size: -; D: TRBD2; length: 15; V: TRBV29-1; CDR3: CSVVTSGGRTDTQYF; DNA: TGCAGCGTCGTAACTAGCGGGGGACGCACAGATACGCAGTATTTT
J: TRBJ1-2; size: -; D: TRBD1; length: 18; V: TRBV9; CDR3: CASSVLETGGLFLYGYTF; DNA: TGTGCCAGCAGCGTACTGGAGACAGGGGGACTTTTCCTTTATGGCTACACCTTC
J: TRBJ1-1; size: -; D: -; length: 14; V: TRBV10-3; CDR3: CAISESEGYDEAFF; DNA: TGTGCCATCAGTGAGTCGGAGGGATATGATGAAGCTTTCTTT
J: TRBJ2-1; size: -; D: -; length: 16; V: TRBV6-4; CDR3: CASSDSKVSSYNEQFF; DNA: TGTGCCAGCAGTGACTCTAAGGTTAGCTCCTACAATGAGCAGTTCTTC
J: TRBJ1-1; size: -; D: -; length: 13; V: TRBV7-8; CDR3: CASSYDWRTEAFF; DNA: TGTGCCAGCAGTTACGATTGGCGCACTGAAGCTTTCTTT
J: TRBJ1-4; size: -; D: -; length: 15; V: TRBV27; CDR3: CASSPGPTTGEKLFF; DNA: TGTGCCAGCAGTCCCGGACCCACGACAGGTGAAAAACTGTTTTTT
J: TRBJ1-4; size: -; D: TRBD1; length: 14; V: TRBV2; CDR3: CASSQGQGNEKLFF; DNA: TGTGCCAGCAGTCAGGGACAGGGGAATGAAAAACTGTTTTTT
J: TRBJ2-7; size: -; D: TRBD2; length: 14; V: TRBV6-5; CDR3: CASSGGTSSYEQYF; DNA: TGTGCCAGCAGTGGAGGGACTAGCTCCTACGAGCAGTACTTC
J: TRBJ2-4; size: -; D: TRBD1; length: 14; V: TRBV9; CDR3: CASSVFDRGNIQYF; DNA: TGTGCCAGCAGCGTATTCGACAGGGGAAACATTCAGTACTTC
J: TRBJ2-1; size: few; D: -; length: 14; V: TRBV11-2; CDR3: CASSLELVGNEQFF; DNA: TGTGCCAGCAGCTTAGAACTAGTGGGCAATGAGCAGTTCTTC
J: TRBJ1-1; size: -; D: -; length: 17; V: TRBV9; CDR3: CASSVGNRLPHLGEAFF; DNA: TGTGCCAGCAGCGTAGGAAATAGACTTCCTCACCTTGGAGAAGCTTTCTTT
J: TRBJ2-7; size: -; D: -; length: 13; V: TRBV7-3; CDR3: CASSLTQGYEQYF; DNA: TGTGCCAGCAGCTTAACGCAGGGTTACGAGCAGTACTTC
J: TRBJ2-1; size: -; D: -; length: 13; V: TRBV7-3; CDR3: CASSQAAYNEQFF; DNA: TGTGCCAGCAGTCAGGCCGCCTACAATGAGCAGTTCTTC
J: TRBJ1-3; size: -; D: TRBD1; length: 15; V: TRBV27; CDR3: CASGQGGGSGNTIYF; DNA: TGTGCCAGCGGACAGGGAGGGGGATCTGGAAACACCATATATTTT
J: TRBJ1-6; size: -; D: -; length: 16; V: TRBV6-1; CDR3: CASSDGRRGRNSPLHF; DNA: TGTGCCAGCAGTGATGGCCGGAGGGGACGAAATTCACCCCTCCACTTT
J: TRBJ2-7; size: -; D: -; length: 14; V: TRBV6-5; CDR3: CASSYGGGTYEQYF; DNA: TGTGCCAGCAGTTACGGTGGTGGGACATACGAGCAGTACTTC
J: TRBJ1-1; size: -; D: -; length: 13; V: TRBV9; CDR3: CASSPYRTAEAFF; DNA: TGTGCCAGCAGCCCATACCGGACAGCTGAAGCTTTCTTT
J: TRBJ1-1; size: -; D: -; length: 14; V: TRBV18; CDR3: CASSPQDMNTEAFF; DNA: TGTGCCAGCTCACCTCAGGACATGAACACTGAAGCTTTCTTT
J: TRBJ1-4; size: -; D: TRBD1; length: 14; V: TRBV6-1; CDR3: CASRDRGRLEKLFF; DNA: TGTGCCAGCAGAGACAGGGGGAGGCTTGAAAAACTGTTTTTT
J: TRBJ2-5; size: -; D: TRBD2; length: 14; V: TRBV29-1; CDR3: CSVVASGDWETQYF; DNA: TGCAGCGTTGTAGCTAGCGGGGATTGGGAGACCCAGTACTTC
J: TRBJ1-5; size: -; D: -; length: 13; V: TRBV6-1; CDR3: CASRDNPNQPQHF; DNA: TGTGCCAGCAGAGATAACCCTAATCAGCCCCAGCATTTT
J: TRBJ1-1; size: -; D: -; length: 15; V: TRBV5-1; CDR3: CASSLARIEGTEAFF; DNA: TGCGCCAGCAGTTTGGCCCGAATAGAGGGCACTGAAGCTTTCTTT
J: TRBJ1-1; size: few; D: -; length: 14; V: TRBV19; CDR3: CASSYVGLNTEAFF; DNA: TGTGCCAGTAGTTACGTGGGCCTGAACACTGAAGCTTTCTTT
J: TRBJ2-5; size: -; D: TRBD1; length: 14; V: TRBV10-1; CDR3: CASSGQGHPETQYF; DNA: TGCGCCAGCAGTGGACAGGGTCACCCAGAGACCCAGTACTTC
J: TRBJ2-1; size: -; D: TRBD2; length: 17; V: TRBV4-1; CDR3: CASSQDQRGHSYNEQFF; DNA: TGCGCCAGCAGCCAAGATCAGCGGGGTCACTCCTACAATGAGCAGTTCTTC
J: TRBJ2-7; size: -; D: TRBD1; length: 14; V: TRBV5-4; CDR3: CASSLDRGPYEQYF; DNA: TGTGCCAGCAGCTTGGACAGGGGGCCGTACGAGCAGTACTTC